The rows below give T cell receptor beta chains drawn from one sample of a study of shared clonotypes between healthy human individuals. TCRdb keeps only in-frame clones here, not all; method: immunoSEQ multiplex PCR. The repertoire holds 550,000 to 700,000 clones, with around 78% as singletons. The sample taken for sequencing was memory CD4+ T cells sorted from blood. Every receptor here comes from a woman in her 30s in good health. Each CDR3 is given with its conserved first and last residue. The D gene is left open where the match is weak. Expanded clones get a size class; other rows say once, few or many, or leave the size out.

-	TRBV18	TRBJ1-4	15	-	TGTGCCAGCTCACCAAACGGGAATGTTAATGAAAAACTGTTTTTT	CASSPNGNVNEKLFF
-	TRBV28	TRBJ1-2	15	-	TGTGCCAGCAGTTCGAATAAACGAGGGCGGGACGGCTACACCTTC	CASSSNKRGRDGYTF
-	TRBV5-4	TRBJ2-7	13	-	TGTGCCAGCAGCTTACCGGGCCATTACGAGCAGTACTTC	CASSLPGHYEQYF
-	TRBV30	TRBJ2-1	15	-	TGTGCCTGGAGTATGGGAGGAGGCTCCTACAATGAGCAGTTCTTC	CAWSMGGGSYNEQFF
TRBD2	TRBV2	TRBJ2-2	16	-	TGTGCCAGTCGGACTAGCGGAGGATCGAACACCGGGGAGCTGTTTTTT	CASRTSGGSNTGELFF
-	TRBV5-5	TRBJ2-7	15	-	TGTGCCAGCAGCTTGGGAGGGTCAGGAGAGTTCGAGCAGTACTTC	CASSLGGSGEFEQYF
TRBD1	TRBV27	TRBJ2-7	16	once	TGTGCCAGCAGTCCTCTGTTAGGACAGGGGGCTCGAGAGCAGTACTTC	CASSPLLGQGAREQYF
TRBD2	TRBV6-1	TRBJ2-2	16	once	TGTGCCAGCAGTGGGGTCGATAGCGGGAAGCCCGGGGAGCTGTTTTTT	CASSGVDSGKPGELFF
-	TRBV7-9	TRBJ1-1	13	-	TGTGCCAGCAGCCCAAACACCATCACTGAAGCTTTCTTT	CASSPNTITEAFF
-	TRBV5-1	TRBJ2-2	15	-	TGCGCCAGCAGCTCCGGACTTCTTGAGACCGGGGAGCTGTTTTTT	CASSSGLLETGELFF
-	TRBV19	TRBJ2-7	19	-	TGTGCCAGTAGTATAATGATGGGACTTAGCGGAGCTCCCTCCTACGAGCAGTACTTC	CASSIMMGLSGAPSYEQYF
-	TRBV18	TRBJ2-1	12	-	TGTGCCAGCTCCCCCACGCAATTCGGGCAGTTCTTC	CASSPTQFGQFF
-	TRBV5-1	TRBJ2-1	14	-	TGCGCCAGCAGCTTGGAACTAGCCATGGATGAGCAGTTCTTC	CASSLELAMDEQFF
-	TRBV7-9	TRBJ2-5	14	-	TGTGCCAGCAGCTTTTTCCAGGATCAAGAGACCCAGTACTTC	CASSFFQDQETQYF
-	TRBV18	TRBJ1-2	13	-	TGTGCCAGCTCGTCAAGTTCGGGGGATGGCTACACCTTC	CASSSSSGDGYTF
-	TRBV7-8	TRBJ1-1	13	few	TGTGCCAGCAGCGGCCGGGGAAACACTGAAGCTTTCTTT	CASSGRGNTEAFF
TRBD2	TRBV4-2	TRBJ2-1	17	-	TGTGCCAGCAGCCAAGAAAGGATGATAGCGGGCCTTAATGAGCAGTTCTTC	CASSQERMIAGLNEQFF
-	TRBV28	TRBJ1-1	13	-	TGTGCCAGCACCCCGACAGAAAACACTGAAGCTTTCTTT	CASTPTENTEAFF
-	TRBV11-3	TRBJ2-7	13	-	TGTGCCAGCAGCTCGACAGGAGTAAACGAGCAGTACTTC	CASSSTGVNEQYF
TRBD1	TRBV6-6	TRBJ2-1	16	-	TGTGCCAGCAGTCGGTCTTCGGGACAGAACTACAATGAGCAGTTCTTC	CASSRSSGQNYNEQFF
-	TRBV5-1	TRBJ1-3	16	many	TGCGCCAGCAGCTTGGAGTTAGGGACATCTGGAAACACCATATATTTT	CASSLELGTSGNTIYF
TRBD1	TRBV5-5	TRBJ1-5	17	few	TGTGCCAGCAGCGGGGGGACAGGGAGTTTTAGCAATCAGCCCCAGCATTTT	CASSGGTGSFSNQPQHF
-	TRBV15	TRBJ2-1	16	-	TGTGCCACCAGCAGAGATAGTACCTGGGGGGTGCCTGAGCAGTTCTTC	CATSRDSTWGVPEQFF
-	TRBV7-6	TRBJ2-3	14	-	TGTGCCAGCAGCTTACGGTCGGTTGGAGATACGCAGTATTTT	CASSLRSVGDTQYF
TRBD2	TRBV7-2	TRBJ2-1	16	-	TGTGCCAGCAGCTCCACAAGCGGGACCAACTACAATGAGCAGTTCTTC	CASSSTSGTNYNEQFF
TRBD1	TRBV5-1	TRBJ1-1	15	-	TGCGCCAGCAGCTTTGAAGGGGGCGGTAAGACTGAAGCTTTCTTT	CASSFEGGGKTEAFF
TRBD2	TRBV2	TRBJ2-1	14	-	TGTGCCAGCGGAGGGACTAGCGGTTACAATGAGCAGTTCTTC	CASGGTSGYNEQFF
-	TRBV10-2	TRBJ1-4	15	-	TGCGCCAGCAATGGAGGGACGGGGACTAATGAAAAACTGTTTTTT	CASNGGTGTNEKLFF
-	TRBV27	TRBJ2-2	13	-	TGTGCCAGCCGCACAGGGAGCACCGGGGAGCTGTTTTTT	CASRTGSTGELFF
-	TRBV10-1	TRBJ2-3	15	few	TGCGCCAGCGATTTCCGGGACTCCCGCACAGATACGCAGTATTTT	CASDFRDSRTDTQYF
-	TRBV30	TRBJ2-6	14	once	TGTGCCTGGTCTCTAGGAACTGGGGCCAACGTCCTGACTTTC	CAWSLGTGANVLTF
-	TRBV9	TRBJ2-5	14	many	TGTGCCAGCAGCGTACAAGACAGTGAAGAGACCCAGTACTTC	CASSVQDSEETQYF
TRBD2	TRBV10-2	TRBJ2-7	16	-	TGCGCCAGCAGTGAGTGGGCTAGCGGGAGCTTGCACGAGCAGTACTTC	CASSEWASGSLHEQYF
TRBD1	TRBV5-8	TRBJ1-1	18	-	TGTGCCAGCAGCCGCCTTAGGACAGGGGGTGCCATGAACACTGAAGCTTTCTTT	CASSRLRTGGAMNTEAFF
-	TRBV20-1	TRBJ1-2	10	-	TGCAGTGTCGCCGGATATGGCTACACCTTC	CSVAGYGYTF
TRBD2	TRBV19	TRBJ2-1	17	few	TGTGCCAGTAGTATAGAGGAGCGGGAGGGCAGTTACAATGAGCAGTTCTTC	CASSIEEREGSYNEQFF
-	TRBV7-8	TRBJ2-3	16	-	TGTGCCAGCACCCCCCCGGTTAGCGGAGGCACAGATACGCAGTATTTT	CASTPPVSGGTDTQYF
TRBD1	TRBV28	TRBJ1-2	15	once	TGTGCCAGCAGTCCAGGGGGACAGGGAAACTATGGCTACACCTTC	CASSPGGQGNYGYTF
-	TRBV7-8	TRBJ2-1	13	-	TGTGCCAGCAGCTTAGAAAGGCAGAATGAGCAGTTCTTC	CASSLERQNEQFF
TRBD1	TRBV6-5	TRBJ1-5	15	-	TGTGCCAGCGGGTTCGGGACAGTTACAAATCAGCCCCAGCATTTT	CASGFGTVTNQPQHF
-	TRBV4-1	TRBJ1-2	13	-	TGCGCCAGCAGCCACCCGGGCTCCTATGGCTACACCTTC	CASSHPGSYGYTF
-	TRBV28	TRBJ2-7	14	-	TGTGCCAGCAGATCTCCGGGGCCCCCATGGGAGCAGTACTTC	CASRSPGPPWEQYF
TRBD1	TRBV28	TRBJ1-2	14	-	TGTGCCAGCAGGATGACAGGGGGCGGCTATGGCTACACCTTC	CASRMTGGGYGYTF
TRBD2	TRBV27	TRBJ2-2	13	-	TGTGCCAGCAACCGACTAGCGACCGGGGAGCTGTTTTTT	CASNRLATGELFF
-	TRBV6-5	TRBJ1-1	14	-	TGTGCCAGCAGTTCCGGGGGCACTAGAGTGGAAGCTTTCTTT	CASSSGGTRVEAFF
-	TRBV25-1	TRBJ2-2	16	-	TGTGCCAGCAGTGAAATAAGCAGCGCGAACACCGGGGAGCTGTTTTTT	CASSEISSANTGELFF
-	TRBV4-1	TRBJ2-1	15	-	TGCGCCAGCAGCCAAGGTCGGGGCGGAGGCAATGAGCAGTTCTTC	CASSQGRGGGNEQFF
TRBD1	TRBV30	TRBJ2-7	12	few	TGTGCCCAGGGGGAGAGCTCCTACGAGCAGTACTTC	CAQGESSYEQYF
TRBD2	TRBV30	TRBJ2-5	19	-	TGTGCACGAGCGTCCAGGGAAGGACTAGCGGGAGGGCTAGGGGAGACCCAGTACTTC	CARASREGLAGGLGETQYF
-	TRBV19	TRBJ1-1	14	-	TGTGCCAGTACCACACACGGCCGGGTGTTGGGAGCTTTCTTT	CASTTHGRVLGAFF
TRBD1	TRBV30	TRBJ2-3	15	-	TGTGCCTGCTCCGGGACAGGGGGCTTCACAGATACGCAGTATTTT	CACSGTGGFTDTQYF
-	TRBV7-9	TRBJ2-2	13	-	TGTGCCAGCAGCTTATGGGGGTCCGGGGAGCTGTTTTTT	CASSLWGSGELFF
TRBD1	TRBV30	TRBJ1-1	14	-	TGTGCCTGGAGATCCAGGGGGGGGAACACTGAAGCTTTCTTT	CAWRSRGGNTEAFF
-	TRBV11-1	TRBJ2-7	13	few	TGTGCCAGCAGCTTAGCCAGGGCCTACGAGCAGTACTTC	CASSLARAYEQYF
-	TRBV7-9	TRBJ1-5	14	-	TGTGCCAGCAGCTTAATGGGGGGCAGTCAGCCCCAGCATTTT	CASSLMGGSQPQHF
-	TRBV29-1	TRBJ2-1	12	-	TGCAGCGACGAGGCAGGCTACAATGAGCAGTTCTTC	CSDEAGYNEQFF
-	TRBV28	TRBJ2-3	16	-	TGTGCCAGCAGTTTATGGGCTAGCGCGTCCACAGATACGCAGTATTTT	CASSLWASASTDTQYF
TRBD1	TRBV27	TRBJ2-1	17	-	TGTGCCAGCAGTCTCCGACAGGGGCGGAGCTCCTACAATGAGCAGTTCTTC	CASSLRQGRSSYNEQFF